A single sample is the source of the 13 T cell receptor beta chains below, sequenced in a study of cytomegalovirus exposure and HLA in healthy donors. The method was immunoSEQ multiplex PCR; TCRdb's version includes in-frame clones alone and lacks a portion of them. Of 100,000 to 150,000 clones listed, 88% were seen once; the top ten hold 4% to 5.5%. What was sequenced was PBMCs. All receptors come from a man younger than 35 in good health and CMV-seropositive.

The V call is TRBV4-3, the J call TRBJ2-3, with 8 positions matching TRBD1. The CDR3 length is 14 residues. CDR1 and CDR2 (germline): LGHNA, YSLEER. V was clipped by 4 bases and J by 5 bases; unmatched bases: 5. The CDR3 DNA reads as TGCGCCAGCAGCCCCAGGGGGCAGGGAGATACGCAGTATTTT. This sequence encodes CASSPRGQGDTQYF.

V usage is TRBV7-9 and J usage is TRBJ2-3; possible D gene TRBD2, 5 bases. In germline, CDR1 is SEHNR, CDR2 FQNEAQ (reference sequence). The CDR3 is 15 residues long. V lost 4 bases to trimming and J lost 2 bases, with 13 bases between them. CDR3: CASSSGLTITDTQYF. DNA of the CDR3: TGTGCCAGCAGCTCCGGACTGACTATCACAGATACGCAGTATTTT.

This chain joins TRBV6-1 and TRBJ1-6, with D possibly being TRBD1 (6 bases). The V and J ends lost 5 bases and 4 bases respectively, with 12 bases between them. The CDR3 spans 15 residues. Germline CDR1 reads MNHNS; CDR2 reads SASEGT. Written as DNA, the CDR3 is TGTGCCAGCAGTTCAGGGGCGACATATAATTCACCCCTCCACTTT. Protein sequence: CASSSGATYNSPLHF.

This chain uses TRBV25-1 with TRBJ1-2; weak D call: TRBD1 (5 bases). Germline CDR1 MGHDK, CDR2 SYGVNS. The length of the CDR3 is 14 residues. The V gene lost 3 bases and the J gene lost 7 bases, with 15 bases spanning the gap. The CDR3, as DNA: TGTGCCAGCAGTGACTCAGGGAGGGTAGGTGGCTACACCTTC. Its translation is CASSDSGRVGGYTF.

V and J are TRBV5-8 and TRBJ1-2; D gene unclear. V lost 7 bases and J 0 bases, leaving 10 bases between the germline ends. The CDR3 contains 13 residues. Germline-derived CDR1 and CDR2 are SGHTS and YDEGEE. The CDR3 loop is CASRRQANYGYTF. CDR3 coding DNA: TGTGCCAGCCGCAGGCAAGCTAACTATGGCTACACCTTC.

Only a few counts were recorded for this clone. The V call is TRBV11-2, the J call TRBJ2-3, with TRBD2 matching 13 bases. Unmatched junction bases numbered 8, after V lost 3 bases and J lost 2 bases. The CDR3 consists of 18 residues. Germline CDR1 SGHAT, CDR2 FQNNGV. The CDR3 loop reads CASSLGLAGYVYTDTQYF. As DNA, the CDR3 is TGTGCCAGCAGCTTGGGACTAGCGGGGTATGTTTACACAGATACGCAGTATTTT.

Written as DNA, the CDR3 is TGTGCCAGTACACAGGACAGGGGTTCCTACGAGCAGTACTTC. Translated, it gives CASTQDRGSYEQYF. The chain combines TRBV19 with TRBJ2-7, with 9 bases fitting TRBD1. V was clipped by 7 bases and J by 1 base; unmatched bases: 5. This CDR3 region has 14 residues. The germline V gene has CDR1 LNHDA and CDR2 SQIVND (reference sequence).

The chain links TRBV7-2 to TRBJ1-4, with no clear D. The germline gives CDR1 SGHTA, CDR2 FQGNSA. V was shortened by 1 base and J by 4 bases, with 10 bases between the two germline ends. The length of the CDR3 is 15 residues. CDR3 in amino acids: CASSLVAVINEKLFF. The DNA of the CDR3 is TGTGCCAGCAGCTTAGTTGCGGTGATTAATGAAAAACTGTTTTTT.

The sample holds one count of this clone. The chain has TRBV29-1 and TRBJ2-7, with D tentatively TRBD1 (6 bases). Per germline, CDR1 SQVTM and CDR2 ANQGSEA. The CDR3 is made up of 17 amino acids. V lost 7 bases to trimming and J lost 4 bases, with 29 bases between them. CDR3 bases: TGCAGCGCCATCCACCCCGACAGGTCCCCGAGGGGGTACGAGCAGTACTTC. Amino acid sequence: CSAIHPDRSPRGYEQYF.

The CDR3 DNA reads as TGTGCCAGCAGCTTAAACCGGGGGAAGAACACTGAAGCTTTCTTT. Its protein product is CASSLNRGKNTEAFF. The chain uses TRBV7-9 and TRBJ1-1; D is possibly TRBD1 (5 bases). This CDR3 comprises 15 residues. Germline V gene data show CDR1 as SEHNR and CDR2 as FQNEAQ (reference sequence). Trimming removed 2 bases from V and 1 base from J, with 11 bases in between.

The chain uses TRBV7-2 and TRBJ2-6; 9 bases are a match to TRBD1. The CDR3 totals 17 residues. Per the germline V gene, CDR1 is SGHTA and CDR2 is FQGNSA. V lost 3 bases to trimming and J lost 0 bases; unmatched junction nucleotides: 3. The DNA of the CDR3 is TGTGCCAGCAGCTTTGGACAGGGGATCTCTGGGGCCAACGTCCTGACTTTC. Translated, it gives CASSFGQGISGANVLTF.

This chain links TRBV18 with TRBJ1-4, with 9 bases lining up with TRBD1. The CDR3 totals 16 residues. Unmatched junction bases numbered 5, after V lost 3 bases and J lost 3 bases. Germline CDR1 reads KGHSH; CDR2 reads LQKENI. The CDR3 loop is CASSPDRGGANEKLFF. CDR3 coding DNA: TGTGCCAGCTCACCGGACAGGGGCGGCGCTAATGAAAAACTGTTTTTT.

This CDR3 reads CASSPDRGWDNEQFF. Here the CDR3 DNA reads TGTGCCAGCAGCCCGGACAGGGGGTGGGACAATGAGCAGTTCTTC. This rearrangement joins TRBV5-6 to TRBJ2-1, with 10 bases fitting TRBD1. CDR3 length equals 15 residues. Per the germline V gene, CDR1 is SGHDT and CDR2 is YYEEEE. J was trimmed by 5 bases and V by 4 bases; bases with no gene match: 6.